One sample yielded the 21 T cell receptor beta chains listed below, sequenced in a study of blood T cells in healthy people across ages. Sample-barcoded 5' priming and a J-beta primer mix drove a second PCR of about 6 to 12 cycles. TCRdb used MiXCR to reprocess the 5' RACE reads, holding one entry per CDR3 protein. Among hundreds of thousands of distinct CDR3 sequences listed, around half were seen once. The specimen sequenced was blood. Source of these receptors: a man older than 75 in good health.

V gene TRBV12-3 or TRBV12-4 combines with J gene TRBJ1-5; D gene uncertain. V shed 1 base and J shed 9 bases, with 10 bases lying between them. The CDR3 spans 13 residues. The CDR3 DNA reads TGTGCCAGCAGTTTAGGTCAACTCGGGCCCCAGCATTTT. It specifies CASSLGQLGPQHF.

The chain has TRBV18 and TRBJ2-3; D call uncertain. Trimming cost V 1 base and J 4 bases, with 12 bases left between them. The germline V gene has CDR1 KGHSH and CDR2 LQKENI. This CDR3 has 15 residues. The CDR3 DNA reads as TGTGCCAGCTCACCACTAACCCGCGGCCCAGATACGCAGTATTTT. It is translated as CASSPLTRGPDTQYF.

This clonotype has just a few counts. CDR3 amino acids: CASSQVGLRGDEQFF. In nucleotides, the CDR3 is TGTGCCAGCAGCCAAGTAGGTCTCAGGGGGGATGAGCAGTTCTTC. The chain couples TRBV14 to TRBJ2-1, with D possibly matching TRBD1 (7 bases). Germline lookup yields CDR1 SGHDN and CDR2 FVKESK. V shed 1 base and J shed 8 bases, with 15 bases lying between them. The CDR3 runs 15 residues.

This CDR3 is CASSFFRGGDTEAFF. The CDR3 DNA sequence: TGTGCCAGCAGCTTTTTCCGGGGTGGGGACACTGAAGCTTTCTTT. The chain combines TRBV7-9 with TRBJ1-1; D is uncertain. CDR3 size: 15 residues. Germline CDR1 and CDR2: SEHNR and FQNEAQ (reference sequence). Deletions cut 3 bases from V and 3 bases from J, with 14 bases between.

This clonotype was counted between two and nine times. This chain joins TRBV4-1 and TRBJ2-7; D is ambiguous. This CDR3 is 13 amino acids long. Per the germline V gene, CDR1 is MGHRA and CDR2 is YSYEKL. Trimming shortened V by 1 base and J by 3 bases, and 7 bases separated the two germline ends. CDR3 bases: TGCGCCAGCAGCCAAGCAAGCAGCTACGAGCAGTACTTC. Residues: CASSQASSYEQYF.

J is TRBJ2-5 and V is TRBV6-2 or TRBV6-3; D gene ambiguous. Germline values: CDR1 MNHEY, CDR2 SVGEGT. The CDR3 spans 12 residues. The germline V and J ends were trimmed by 7 bases and 11 bases, with 17 bases remaining between them. The CDR3, as DNA: TGTGCCAGCACCCAATCCTACAATGAGCAGTACTTC. It specifies CASTQSYNEQYF.

This clonotype was picked up a small number of times. In DNA form, the CDR3 reads TGCAGTGCTAATCTTCCATCAACATATGGCTACACCTTC. Its translation is CSANLPSTYGYTF. The chain carries TRBV20-1 and TRBJ1-2; D gene unclear. In germline, CDR1 is DFQATT, CDR2 SNEGSKA (reference sequence). The CDR3 runs to 13 residues. Trimming took 4 bases from V and 5 from J, leaving 14 bases between them.

A single count supports this clonotype. The chain is built from TRBV5-1 and TRBJ1-4; 8 bases are a match to TRBD1. V was pared by 6 bases and J by 7 bases, with 11 bases of the junction left unmatched. In germline, CDR1 is SGHRS, CDR2 YFSETQ. The CDR3 has 15 residues. The DNA for the CDR3 is TGCGCCAGCAAAGAACAAACAGGGGGGAGTGAAAAACTGTTTTTT. Translating gives CASKEQTGGSEKLFF.

The sample holds a few counts of this clonotype. The chain uses TRBV7-9 and TRBJ2-3; tentative D call: TRBD2 (6 bases). The V gene's germline CDR1 is SEHNR and CDR2 FQNEAQ (reference sequence). The V and J ends lost 4 bases and 4 bases respectively, with 18 bases between them. CDR3 size: 16 residues. The CDR3 is CASSSPTSSPPDTQYF. The DNA of the CDR3 is TGTGCCAGCAGCTCTCCGACTAGTTCTCCCCCAGATACGCAGTATTTT. Full variable domain (remainder filled in from reference TRBV7-9 and TRBJ2-3): DTGVSQNPRHKITKRGQNVTFRCDPISEHNRLYWYRQTLGQGPEFLTYFQNEAQLEKSRLLSDRFSAERPKGSFSTLEIQRTEQGDSAMYLCASSSPTSSPPDTQYFGPGTRLTVL.

The table lists this clonotype with a few counts. The CDR3 DNA reads as TGCGCCAGCAGCCAAGGACCGGGTTTGACAGATACGCAGTATTTT. Translated, it gives CASSQGPGLTDTQYF. V gene TRBV4-1 combines with J gene TRBJ2-3; no definite D call. The CDR3 extends over 15 amino acids. The V and J ends lost 1 base and 3 bases respectively, with 11 bases between them. Looked up from germline, CDR1 is MGHRA and CDR2 is YSYEKL.

The V call is TRBV28, the J call TRBJ1-5; 7 nucleotides match TRBD1. The CDR3 covers 14 residues. J was trimmed by 6 bases and V by 6 bases; bases with no gene match: 8. Germline loops: CDR1 MDHEN, CDR2 SYDVKM. The CDR3 loop reads CASRLTGAGQPQHF. CDR3 coding DNA: TGTGCCAGCAGACTCACAGGGGCGGGTCAGCCCCAGCATTTT. Full variable domain (outside the CDR3, taken from reference TRBV28 and TRBJ1-5): DVKVTQSSRYLVKRTGEKVFLECVQDMDHENMFWYRQDPGLGLRLIYFSYDVKMKEKGDIPEGYSVSREKKERFSLILESASTNQTSMYLCASRLTGAGQPQHFGDGTRLSIL.

About this clonotype itself: One end of the junction varies from germline; a read error may be responsible. The V gene is TRBV7-2, the J gene TRBJ2-7; TRBD2 matches 13 bases. The CDR3 runs 14 residues. The germline CDR1 and CDR2 sequences are SGHTA and FQGNSA. CDR3 sequence reads: CACSRTSGSYEQYF. The CDR3 DNA sequence: TGTGCCTGCAGCCGGACTAGCGGGAGTTACGAGCAGTACTTC.

This clonotype was picked up a small number of times. The chain uses TRBV29-1 and TRBJ1-1, with D possibly TRBD1 on 6 matching bases. The length of the CDR3 is 13 residues. CDR1 and CDR2 from the germline V gene are SQVTM and ANQGSEA. V was trimmed by 5 bases and J by 4 bases, leaving 14 bases between them. DNA of the CDR3: TGCAGCGTTTCTCAGACAGGATTCACTGAAGCTTTCTTT. As protein: CSVSQTGFTEAFF.

This clonotype was detected many times. J is TRBJ2-4 and V is TRBV6-5; maybe TRBD1 (5 bases). The J call may be faulty, since TRBJ2-7 better matches the DNA end. Germline V lookup: CDR1 MNHEY, CDR2 SVGAGI. The CDR3 extends over 12 amino acids. This chain's CDR3 is CASSYSRGEQYF. The DNA for the CDR3 is TGTGCCAGCAGTTACTCAAGGGGCGAGCAGTACTTC.

This clonotype appeared once. V is TRBV4-3 and J is TRBJ1-3; D gene unclear. V shed 0 bases and J shed 1 base, with 7 bases lying between them. The CDR3 consists of 15 residues. Germline V gene data show CDR1 as LGHNA and CDR2 as YSLEER. CDR3 sequence: CASSQDLNSGNTIYF. DNA for the CDR3: TGCGCCAGCAGCCAAGATCTAAATTCTGGAAACACCATATATTTT.

Concerning this clonotype itself: A much larger clonotype is one base distant, so this may be a read error. DNA for the CDR3: TGTGCCGGCAGCTTATCGGCAGGCCACGTTGGCGAGCAGTACTTC. It is translated as CAGSLSAGHVGEQYF. J is TRBJ2-7 and V is TRBV7-2; D gene uncertain. Germline CDR1 is SGHTA and CDR2 is FQGNSA. The CDR3 totals 15 residues.

Only a few counts were recorded for this clonotype. The CDR3, as DNA: TGTGCCAGCAGCTTAAAAGCGGGACCTTCCTACGAGCAGTACTTC. Translation: CASSLKAGPSYEQYF. The rearrangement joins TRBV11-2 to TRBJ2-5; 7 bases align to TRBD2. The DNA end favors TRBJ2-7, so the J call may be wrong. The CDR3 has 15 amino acids. Germline V gene lookup returns CDR1 SGHAT and CDR2 FQNNGV.

The rearrangement uses TRBV20-1 and TRBJ2-3; the D gene could be TRBD1 or TRBD2 (6 bases each). CDR3 length: 15 residues. Germline V lookup: CDR1 DFQATT, CDR2 SNEGSKA (reference sequence). V was cut by 3 bases and J by 0 bases, with 13 bases left in between. The CDR3 reads CSASRGASSTDTQYF. The CDR3 DNA reads as TGCAGTGCTAGTAGGGGGGCCTCTAGCACAGATACGCAGTATTTT.

This clonotype was picked up one time. The chain is built from TRBV7-9 and TRBJ1-2; D is possibly TRBD1 (6 bases). This CDR3 spans 15 amino acids. V gave up 4 bases and J gave up 0 bases, with 12 bases separating them. The germline V gene encodes CDR1 SEHNR and CDR2 FQNEAQ (reference sequence). CDR3 sequence: CASSSGGGANYGYTF. DNA of the CDR3: TGTGCCAGCAGCTCCGGGGGGGGCGCTAACTATGGCTACACCTTC.

This clonotype was seen only a few times. The chain is built from TRBV15 and TRBJ2-1; the match to TRBD2 covers 8 bases. CDR1 and CDR2 from the germline V gene are LNHNV and YYDKDF (reference sequence). This CDR3 region has 16 residues. V lost 1 base and J lost 5; bases outside the gene matches: 7. The DNA for the CDR3 is TGTGCCACCAGCAGAGCGCGTTCAGCGGGAGACAATGAGCAGTTCTTC. Its protein product is CATSRARSAGDNEQFF.

Remarks on this clonotype: One end of the junction does not line up with germline, which may come from a read error. The rearrangement uses TRBV28 and TRBJ2-1; 15 bases are a match to TRBD2. Germline V gene lookup returns CDR1 MDHEN and CDR2 SYDVKM. This CDR3 has 18 residues. The CDR3 reads CASGQPGLAGGQINERFF. For the CDR3, the DNA is TGTGCCAGTGGACAGCCGGGACTAGCGGGAGGCCAGATCAATGAGCGGTTCTTC.